Presented here are 25 T cell receptor beta chains from one specimen sequenced in a study of blood T cell repertoires in COVID-19 (dated by TCRdb to 2020 to 2022). Library construction relied on the immunoSEQ multiplex PCR assay. TCRdb stores this immuneACCESS table with in-frame sequences only. Part of the clones is absent; in the studies checked, under half of the shortfall reflects unresolved V genes, and no reason is known for the rest. The sample includes around 40,000 clones, with about 90% observed a single time. The top ten clones comprise less than 7% of the sample. The specimen sequenced was peripheral blood. Every receptor here comes from a woman of 80 years or more with acute or convalescent COVID-19.

The table lists this clone with a count of one. The genes are TRBV3-1 (or the pseudogene TRBV3-2) and TRBJ2-2; D ambiguous. In germline, CDR1 is LGHDT, CDR2 YNNKEL (reference sequence). V lost 6 bases and J lost 6, with 11 bases in between. CDR3 length: 13 residues. CDR3 DNA sequence: TGTGCCAGCAGTCTCGTGTCGGCCGGGGAGCTGTTTTTT. This translates into CASSLVSAGELFF.

This clone was observed a single time. The gene calls are TRBV6-5 and TRBJ1-1; D not certain. V gave up 0 bases and J gave up 1 base, with 9 bases separating them. CDR3 length: 15 amino acids. The V gene's germline CDR1 is MNHEY and CDR2 SVGAGI. The CDR3: CASSYSSFRNTEAFF. In nucleotides, the CDR3 is TGTGCCAGCAGTTACTCAAGTTTCAGGAACACTGAAGCTTTCTTT.

The chain uses TRBV5-1 and TRBJ1-3, with D uncertain. V gave up 0 bases and J gave up 8 bases, with 12 bases separating them. The CDR3 is 14 residues long. Per germline, CDR1 SGHRS and CDR2 YFSETQ. The CDR3 region is CASSLVGSGDTIYF. Written as DNA, the CDR3 is TGCGCCAGCAGCTTGGTAGGGTCCGGGGACACCATATATTTT.

This chain links TRBV7-9 with TRBJ2-1; D possibly corresponds to TRBD2 (5 bases). The CDR3 spans 16 residues. Germline-derived CDR1 and CDR2 are SEHNR and FQNEAQ (reference sequence). V was cut by 5 bases and J by 4 bases, with 18 bases left in between. CDR3 DNA: TGTGCCAGCAGCCCCGTCGGGGAGAGAGGATACAATGAGCAGTTCTTC. It encodes CASSPVGERGYNEQFF.

This chain links TRBV5-1 with TRBJ1-1; D call uncertain. Trimming removed 0 bases from V and 0 bases from J, with 6 bases in between. The V gene's germline CDR1 is SGHRS and CDR2 YFSETQ. The CDR3 is 14 residues long. The CDR3 here is CASSLDTLNTEAFF. CDR3 DNA sequence: TGCGCCAGCAGCTTGGACACGTTGAACACTGAAGCTTTCTTT.

The chain combines TRBV5-1 with TRBJ2-7; 7 bases agree with TRBD1. Per germline, CDR1 SGHRS and CDR2 YFSETQ. Trimming removed 0 bases from V and 5 bases from J; junction bases left unmatched: 14. CDR3 length: 17 residues. CDR3 loop: CASSLGGTVIGDNEQYF. CDR3 DNA sequence: TGCGCCAGCAGCTTGGGGGGGACAGTCATAGGAGACAACGAGCAGTACTTC.

This chain connects TRBV5-1 to TRBJ2-2; the D gene is possibly TRBD1 (5 bases). This CDR3 comprises 15 residues. CDR1 is SGHRS, CDR2 YFSETQ, per germline. V shed 3 bases and J shed 7 bases, with 16 bases lying between them. In DNA form, the CDR3 reads TGCGCCAGCAGCTCCTCGGTTGGGGCGATCGGGGAGCTGTTTTTT. Amino acids: CASSSSVGAIGELFF. The full variable domain, its missing parts supplied by reference TRBV5-1 and TRBJ2-2, is KAGVTQTPRYLIKTRGQQVTLSCSPISGHRSVSWYQQTPGQGLQFLFEYFSETQRNKGNFPGRFSGRQFSNSRSEMNVSTLELGDSALYLCASSSSVGAIGELFFGEGSRLTVL.

This sequence joins TRBV18 and TRBJ1-4, with TRBD1 identical over 7 bases. This CDR3 region has 16 residues. V dropped 6 bases and J dropped 0; count of bases not matched to a gene: 7. In germline, CDR1 is KGHSH, CDR2 LQKENI. The CDR3: CASSLGQLATNEKLFF. CDR3 DNA sequence: TGTGCCAGCTCCCTGGGACAGCTTGCAACTAATGAAAAACTGTTTTTT.

J is TRBJ1-4 and V is TRBV27, with D unresolved. The CDR3 totals 13 residues. Trimming shortened V by 5 bases and J by 8 bases, and 12 bases separated the two germline ends. In germline, CDR1 is MNHEY, CDR2 SMNVEV (reference sequence). The CDR3 DNA is TGTGCCAGCAGTCCGACGGGAGTCGAAAAACTGTTTTTT. This gives the protein CASSPTGVEKLFF.

The chain joins TRBV7-2 to TRBJ2-5, with D perhaps matching TRBD2 (6 bases). The CDR3 has 14 amino acids. The germline V gene encodes CDR1 SGHTA and CDR2 FQGNSA. Between the trimmed V and J ends, which lost 3 bases and 7 bases, there was a span of 15 bases. The CDR3 DNA follows: TGTGCCAGCAGCTTGGCGGGGCAGGGTGGGACCCAGTACTTC. Translating gives CASSLAGQGGTQYF.

This clone was detected a few times. The J gene is TRBJ1-1, the V gene TRBV24-1, with a tentative D call TRBD1 (5 bases). V lost 4 bases to trimming and J lost 7 bases, with 9 bases between them. The CDR3 is 12 amino acids. Germline V gene data show CDR1 as KGHDR and CDR2 as SFDVKD. CDR3 bases: TGTGCCACCAGTGACAGGGAAGGTGAAGCTTTCTTT. It specifies CATSDREGEAFF.

This chain joins TRBV30 and TRBJ1-5; D is ambiguous. Trimming took 2 bases from V and 5 from J, leaving 13 bases between them. CDR1 and CDR2 (germline): GTSNPN, SVGIG (reference sequence). This CDR3 comprises 14 residues. The CDR3 region has the DNA TGTGCCTGGAGTACGGGTACTGTGGATCAGCCCCAGCATTTT. Protein product: CAWSTGTVDQPQHF.

The gene calls are TRBV5-1 and TRBJ1-1, with D maybe TRBD1 (6 bases). V was trimmed by 2 bases and J by 1 base, leaving 9 bases between them. Germline loops: CDR1 SGHRS, CDR2 YFSETQ. The CDR3 extends over 14 amino acids. CDR3 DNA sequence: TGCGCCAGCAGCTTACAGGGCCAGAACACTGAAGCTTTCTTT. Translated, it gives CASSLQGQNTEAFF.

The CDR3 region is CASSLQGRDTGELFF. The CDR3 DNA reads as TGTGCCAGCAGCCTACAGGGTCGGGACACCGGGGAGCTGTTTTTT. The rearrangement uses TRBV4-2 and TRBJ2-2; TRBD1 is a possible D gene (6 bases). CDR1 is LGHNA and CDR2 is YNFKEQ in the germline V gene. The CDR3 spans 15 residues. V was cut by 4 bases and J by 3 bases, with 12 bases left in between.

This clone showed up just once. The chain joins TRBV15 to TRBJ1-5, with TRBD1 matching 10 bases. The trim removed 8 bases at V and 6 bases at J, leaving 13 bases unmatched. Germline V gene data show CDR1 as LNHNV and CDR2 as YYDKDF (reference sequence). The CDR3 consists of 16 residues. CDR3: CATQHLRDRGRQPQHF. CDR3 bases: TGTGCCACCCAACATTTAAGGGACAGGGGACGTCAGCCCCAGCATTTT.

V is TRBV9 and J is TRBJ1-1; D might be TRBD1 (5 bases). CDR1 and CDR2 from the germline V gene are SGDLS and YYNGEE. Between the trimmed V and J ends, which lost 3 bases and 1 base, there was a span of 10 bases. CDR3 length: 14 amino acids. CDR3 protein: CASSAGMGNTEAFF. The CDR3 DNA reads TGTGCCAGCAGCGCAGGGATGGGGAACACTGAAGCTTTCTTT. Looking up the rest from reference TRBV9 and TRBJ1-1 gives the full variable domain: DSGVTQTPKHLITATGQRVTLRCSPRSGDLSVYWYQQSLDQGLQFLIQYYNGEERAKGNILERFSAQQFPDLHSELNLSSLELGDSALYFCASSAGMGNTEAFFGQGTRLTVV.

The rearrangement links TRBV21-1 to TRBJ1-2. TRBV21-1 is designated a pseudogene. CDR3 size: 19 residues. The CDR3 DNA reads TGTGCCAGCAGCAAACGGGTCTTGTTAGCCCCCCCGCACTCCGGTGGCTACACCTTC. Protein: CASSKRVLLAPPHSGGYTF.

The chain recombines TRBV2 with TRBJ2-5, with a tentative D call TRBD1 (6 bases). V lost 7 bases and J 2 bases, leaving 14 bases between the germline ends. This CDR3 has 14 residues. From germline, CDR1 is SNHLY and CDR2 FYNNEI. As DNA, the CDR3 is TGTGCCAGCAAGAGGGGGTCCGTTCAAGAGACCCAGTACTTC. This gives the protein CASKRGSVQETQYF. The full variable domain, rest sourced from reference TRBV2 and TRBJ2-5, is EPEVTQTPSHQVTQMGQEVILRCVPISNHLYFYWYRQILGQKVEFLVSFYNNEISEKSEIFDDQFSVERPDGSNFTLKIRSTKLEDSAMYFCASKRGSVQETQYFGPGTRLLVL.

The chain employs TRBV7-2 and TRBJ2-4, with 7 bases fitting TRBD1. V gave up 5 bases and J gave up 0 bases; unmatched junction bases: 7. The CDR3 length is 16 residues. Germline V CDR1 and CDR2: SGHTA, FQGNSA. The CDR3 sequence is CASSPGTVLAKNIQYF. CDR3 in DNA: TGTGCCAGCAGCCCTGGGACAGTACTAGCCAAAAACATTCAGTACTTC.

The rearrangement links TRBV3-1 (or the pseudogene TRBV3-2) to TRBJ2-1, with 9 bases matching TRBD2. This CDR3 spans 15 amino acids. Germline loops: CDR1 LGHDT, CDR2 YNNKEL (reference sequence). Germline trimming cut 4 bases from V and 7 bases from J; bases unmatched to any gene: 8. DNA for the CDR3: TGTGCCAGCAGCCTGGGCGGGGGGGCCGTTAATGAGCAGTTCTTC. Encoded protein: CASSLGGGAVNEQFF.

The chain uses TRBV10-3 and TRBJ1-1, with 7 bases that match TRBD1. V shed 6 bases and J 1 base; nucleotides not matched to a gene: 5. The CDR3 runs 14 residues. Germline loops: CDR1 ENHRY, CDR2 SYGVKD. CDR3 sequence: CAISLTGANTEAFF. As DNA, the CDR3 is TGTGCCATCAGCTTAACAGGGGCGAACACTGAAGCTTTCTTT.

The genes are TRBV5-1 and TRBJ1-3; 11 bases are shared with TRBD1. The CDR3 consists of 14 residues. Germline-derived CDR1 and CDR2 are SGHRS and YFSETQ. The junction had 3 bases not matched to a gene; V was cut back by 3 bases and J by 7 bases. The CDR3 DNA reads as TGCGCCAGCAGCTATGGACAGGGGGCCAACACCATATATTTT. Its translation: CASSYGQGANTIYF. The entire variable domain, with the rest obtained from reference TRBV5-1 and TRBJ1-3, is as follows: KAGVTQTPRYLIKTRGQQVTLSCSPISGHRSVSWYQQTPGQGLQFLFEYFSETQRNKGNFPGRFSGRQFSNSRSEMNVSTLELGDSALYLCASSYGQGANTIYFGEGSWLTVV.

This clone has more than one count but fewer than ten. In nucleotides, the CDR3 is TGTGCCAGCAGCACAACTGGGACCTCCCCAGGGGGGACTGAAGCTTTCTTT. Translating it yields CASSTTGTSPGGTEAFF. V usage is TRBV21-1 and J usage is TRBJ1-1; the table gives TRBD1 as D, unverified against the DNA. TRBV21-1 is tagged as a pseudogene. The CDR3 length is 17 residues.

The J gene is TRBJ1-6, the V gene TRBV18; TRBD1 might be the D (6 bases). Trimming took 3 bases from V and 4 from J, leaving 10 bases between them. Germline CDR1 KGHSH, CDR2 LQKENI. The CDR3 consists of 15 residues. Here the CDR3 reads CASSPSGAYNSPLHF. The DNA for the CDR3 is TGTGCCAGCTCACCCTCAGGGGCATATAATTCACCCCTCCACTTT.

V and J are TRBV2 and TRBJ1-4, with 7 bases aligning to TRBD1. The germline V gene has CDR1 SNHLY and CDR2 FYNNEI. V lost 8 bases and J lost 0; bases outside the gene matches: 18. The CDR3 length is 19 residues. The CDR3 reads CASHLGALQGTPTNEKLFF. CDR3 in DNA: TGTGCCAGCCACCTAGGGGCACTACAGGGGACCCCAACTAATGAAAAACTGTTTTTT.